The 6 T cell receptor beta chains below all came from one sample that was sequenced in a study of T cell changes during pregnancy in multiple sclerosis. Sequencing was performed with immunoSEQ multiplex PCR; in TCRdb, only in-frame clones are kept and a portion is missing. The repertoire holds under 100,000 clones, with about 95% as singletons. The sample consisted of peripheral blood, taken in the third trimester of pregnancy. The receptors come from a female donor with multiple sclerosis, enrolled in a pregnancy study.

V usage is TRBV15 and J usage is TRBJ1-5; TRBD1 agrees at 11 bases. CDR1 is LNHNV, CDR2 YYDKDF, per germline (reference sequence). The CDR3 runs to 20 residues. The trim removed 0 bases at V and 2 bases at J, leaving 12 bases unmatched. The CDR3 reads CATSRDNAGTGGRRNQPQHF. CDR3 coding DNA: TGTGCCACCAGCAGAGATAATGCCGGGACAGGGGGTAGACGCAATCAGCCCCAGCATTTT.

CDR3 sequence (DNA): TGCGCCAGCAGCTTGGGCGGGACAGTTGATGAAAAACTGTTTTTT. Translating it yields CASSLGGTVDEKLFF. The chain recombines TRBV5-1 with TRBJ1-4; TRBD1 matches at 7 bases. After removal of 0 bases from V and 6 bases from J, the junction contained 5 bases not matched to a gene. The CDR3 runs 15 residues. The V gene's germline CDR1 is SGHRS and CDR2 YFSETQ.

The count of this clone is one. The chain joins TRBV7-3 to TRBJ2-3; TRBD2 matches at 10 bases. CDR3 length equals 17 residues. Germline V gene sequence: CDR1 SGHTA, CDR2 FQGTGA. With V trimmed by 5 bases and J by 10 bases, 18 bases remained unmatched. CDR3: CASSNTQSGTSVGSQYF. The CDR3 DNA follows: TGTGCCAGCAGCAATACCCAATCCGGGACTAGCGTTGGTTCGCAGTATTTT.

The V and J genes are TRBV7-9 and TRBJ1-2; TRBD1 might be the D (5 bases). V was clipped by 1 base and J by 5 bases, with 11 bases between them. This CDR3 comprises 14 residues. Germline CDR1 reads SEHNR; CDR2 reads FQNEAQ (reference sequence). Written as DNA, the CDR3 is TGTGCCAGCAGCTTAGGAACAGGCCCGTATGGCTACACCTTC. It yields the protein CASSLGTGPYGYTF.

The rearrangement uses TRBV27 and TRBJ1-4; TRBD1 might be the D (6 bases). The CDR3 contains 16 residues. CDR1 MNHEY and CDR2 SMNVEV come from the germline V gene (reference sequence). The germline V and J ends were trimmed by 1 base and 7 bases, with 16 bases remaining between them. CDR3 residues: CASSLFWVQGSEKLFF. The DNA of the CDR3 is TGTGCCAGCAGTTTATTCTGGGTTCAGGGGAGTGAAAAACTGTTTTTT.

The chain recombines TRBV5-6 with TRBJ1-4; tentative D call: TRBD1 (5 bases). V was clipped by 3 bases and J by 6 bases, with 18 bases between them. The germline V gene encodes CDR1 SGHDT and CDR2 YYEEEE. This CDR3 contains 16 residues. Here the CDR3 reads CASSSLPPGGYEKLFF. CDR3 DNA sequence: TGTGCCAGCAGCTCGCTCCCCCCGGGGGGTTATGAAAAACTGTTTTTT.